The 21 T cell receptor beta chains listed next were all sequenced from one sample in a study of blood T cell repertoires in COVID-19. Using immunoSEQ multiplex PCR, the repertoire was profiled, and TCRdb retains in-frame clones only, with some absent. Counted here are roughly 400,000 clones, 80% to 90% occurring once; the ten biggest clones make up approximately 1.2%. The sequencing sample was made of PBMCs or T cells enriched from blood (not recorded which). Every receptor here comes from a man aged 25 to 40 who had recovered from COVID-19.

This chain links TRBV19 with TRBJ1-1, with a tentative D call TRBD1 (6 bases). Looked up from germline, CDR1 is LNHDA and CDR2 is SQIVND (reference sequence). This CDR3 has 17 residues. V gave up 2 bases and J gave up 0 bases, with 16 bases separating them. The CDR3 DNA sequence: TGTGCCAGTAGTATAAGGAAGGGGGACCCCATGAACACTGAAGCTTTCTTT. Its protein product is CASSIRKGDPMNTEAFF.

The CDR3 loop is CASSESGADYRLYGYTF. The CDR3, as DNA: TGCGCCAGCAGTGAGTCAGGGGCGGACTATCGACTATATGGCTACACCTTC. The chain has TRBV10-2 and TRBJ1-2; a weak D match, TRBD1 (5 bases). V lost 0 bases to trimming and J lost 5 bases, with 19 bases between them. This CDR3 is built from 17 residues. Germline CDR1 is WSHSY and CDR2 is SAAADI.

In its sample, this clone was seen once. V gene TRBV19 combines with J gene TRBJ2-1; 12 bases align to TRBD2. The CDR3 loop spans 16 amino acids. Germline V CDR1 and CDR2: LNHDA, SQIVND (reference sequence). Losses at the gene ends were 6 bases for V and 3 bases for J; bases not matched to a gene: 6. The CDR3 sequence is CASRRLAGEIYNEQFF. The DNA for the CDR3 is TGTGCCAGTAGAAGACTAGCGGGAGAGATCTACAATGAGCAGTTCTTC.

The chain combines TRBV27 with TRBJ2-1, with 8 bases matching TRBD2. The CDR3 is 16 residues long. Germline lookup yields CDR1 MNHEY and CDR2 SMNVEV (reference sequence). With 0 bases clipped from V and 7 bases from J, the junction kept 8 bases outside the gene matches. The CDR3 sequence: CASSLSSSGSRNEQFF. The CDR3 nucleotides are TGTGCCAGCAGTTTATCGTCCAGCGGGAGTCGGAATGAGCAGTTCTTC.

CDR3 loop: CASSSDDRVIGELFF. CDR3 bases: TGTGCCAGTAGTAGCGACGACAGGGTCATCGGGGAGCTGTTTTTT. This chain joins TRBV19 and TRBJ2-2; 7 bases are a match to TRBD1. The CDR3 runs to 15 residues. Germline CDR1 reads LNHDA; CDR2 reads SQIVND (reference sequence). Germline trimming cut 4 bases from V and 7 bases from J; bases unmatched to any gene: 9.

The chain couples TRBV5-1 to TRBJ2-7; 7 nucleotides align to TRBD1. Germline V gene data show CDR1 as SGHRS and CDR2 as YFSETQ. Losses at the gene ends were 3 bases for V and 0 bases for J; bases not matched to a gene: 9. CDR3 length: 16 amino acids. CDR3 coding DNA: TGCGCCAGCAGCTATTCCGGGACAGCGAGCTCCTACGAGCAGTACTTC. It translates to CASSYSGTASSYEQYF. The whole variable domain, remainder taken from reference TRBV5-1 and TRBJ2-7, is KAGVTQTPRYLIKTRGQQVTLSCSPISGHRSVSWYQQTPGQGLQFLFEYFSETQRNKGNFPGRFSGRQFSNSRSEMNVSTLELGDSALYLCASSYSGTASSYEQYFGPGTRLTVT.

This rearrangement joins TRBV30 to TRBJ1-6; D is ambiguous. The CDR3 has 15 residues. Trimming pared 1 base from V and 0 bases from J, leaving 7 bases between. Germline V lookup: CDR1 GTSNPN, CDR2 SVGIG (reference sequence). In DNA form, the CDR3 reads TGTGCCTGGAGTGGGTACAGCTCCTATAATTCACCCCTCCACTTT. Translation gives CAWSGYSSYNSPLHF.

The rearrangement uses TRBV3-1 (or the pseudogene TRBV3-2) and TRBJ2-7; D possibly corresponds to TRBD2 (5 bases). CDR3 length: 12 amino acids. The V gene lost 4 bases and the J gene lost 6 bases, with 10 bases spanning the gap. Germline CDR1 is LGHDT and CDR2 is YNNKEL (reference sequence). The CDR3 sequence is CASSRASREQYF. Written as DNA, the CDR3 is TGTGCCAGCAGCCGAGCTAGCCGCGAGCAGTACTTC.

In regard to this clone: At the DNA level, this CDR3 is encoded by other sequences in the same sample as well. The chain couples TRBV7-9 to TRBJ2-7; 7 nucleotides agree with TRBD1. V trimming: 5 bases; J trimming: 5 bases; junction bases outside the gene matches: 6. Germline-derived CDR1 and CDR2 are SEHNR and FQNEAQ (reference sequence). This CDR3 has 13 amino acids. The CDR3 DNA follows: TGTGCCAGCAGCCTGACAGGGTGGAACGAGCAGTACTTC. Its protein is CASSLTGWNEQYF. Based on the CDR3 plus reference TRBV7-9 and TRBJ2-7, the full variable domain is DTGVSQNPRHKITKRGQNVTFRCDPISEHNRLYWYRQTLGQGPEFLTYFQNEAQLEKSRLLSDRFSAERPKGSFSTLEIQRTEQGDSAMYLCASSLTGWNEQYFGPGTRLTVT.

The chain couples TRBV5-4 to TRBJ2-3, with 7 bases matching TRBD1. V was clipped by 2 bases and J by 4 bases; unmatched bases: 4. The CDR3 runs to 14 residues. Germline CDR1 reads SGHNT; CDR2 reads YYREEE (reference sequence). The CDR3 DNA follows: TGTGCCAGCAGCTTCAGGGACAGACCAGATACGCAGTATTTT. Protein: CASSFRDRPDTQYF.

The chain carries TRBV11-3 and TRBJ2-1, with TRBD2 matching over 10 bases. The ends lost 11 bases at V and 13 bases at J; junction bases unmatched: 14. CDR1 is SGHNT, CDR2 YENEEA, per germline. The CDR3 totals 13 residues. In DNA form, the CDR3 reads TGTGCCTCGCAGCAACTAGCGGGGTCCCCCCAGTTCTTC. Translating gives CASQQLAGSPQFF.

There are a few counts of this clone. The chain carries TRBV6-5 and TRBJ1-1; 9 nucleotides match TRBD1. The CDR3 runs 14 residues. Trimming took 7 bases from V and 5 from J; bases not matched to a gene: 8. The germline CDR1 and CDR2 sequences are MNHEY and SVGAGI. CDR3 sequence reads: CASISQGATTEAFF. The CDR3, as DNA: TGTGCCAGCATTTCACAGGGGGCGACGACTGAAGCTTTCTTT.

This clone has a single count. For the CDR3, the DNA is TGCGCCAGCAGCTTGGTCCAGGGAATGGCTGGAAACACCATATATTTT. It translates to CASSLVQGMAGNTIYF. V gene TRBV5-1 combines with J gene TRBJ1-3; possible D gene TRBD1, 5 bases. V was trimmed by 0 bases and J by 2 bases, leaving 12 bases between them. This CDR3 has 16 amino acids. The germline gives CDR1 SGHRS, CDR2 YFSETQ.

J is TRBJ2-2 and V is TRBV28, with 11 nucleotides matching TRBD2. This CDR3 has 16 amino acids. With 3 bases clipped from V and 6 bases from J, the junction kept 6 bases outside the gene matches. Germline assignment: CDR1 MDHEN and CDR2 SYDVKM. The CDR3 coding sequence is TGTGCCAGCAGTTTTGGGATTAGCGGGAGGGCCGGGGAGCTGTTTTTT. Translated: CASSFGISGRAGELFF.

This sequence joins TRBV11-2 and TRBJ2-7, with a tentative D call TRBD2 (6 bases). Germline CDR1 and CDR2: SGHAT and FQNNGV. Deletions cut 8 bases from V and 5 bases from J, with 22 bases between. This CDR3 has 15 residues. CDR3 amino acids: CASRTAGRARNEQYF. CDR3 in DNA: TGTGCCAGCCGAACCGCGGGAAGGGCGCGAAACGAGCAGTACTTC.

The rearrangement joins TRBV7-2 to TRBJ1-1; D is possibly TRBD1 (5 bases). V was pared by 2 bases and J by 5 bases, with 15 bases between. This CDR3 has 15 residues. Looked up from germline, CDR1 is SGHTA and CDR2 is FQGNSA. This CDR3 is CASSLSRGGDTEAFF. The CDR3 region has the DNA TGTGCCAGCAGCTTAAGCCGGGGGGGTGATACTGAAGCTTTCTTT.

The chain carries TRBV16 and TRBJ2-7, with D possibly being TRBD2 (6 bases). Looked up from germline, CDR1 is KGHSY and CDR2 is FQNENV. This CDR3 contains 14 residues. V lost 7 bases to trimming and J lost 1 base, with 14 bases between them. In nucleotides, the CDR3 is TGTGCCAGCAACCGAGGAGGGGAGTCCTACGAGCAGTACTTC. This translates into CASNRGGESYEQYF.

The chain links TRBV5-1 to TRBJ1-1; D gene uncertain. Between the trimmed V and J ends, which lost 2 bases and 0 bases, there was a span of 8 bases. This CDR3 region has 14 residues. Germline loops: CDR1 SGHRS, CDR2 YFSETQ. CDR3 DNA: TGCGCCAGCAGCTTCGAGGGCATGAACACTGAAGCTTTCTTT. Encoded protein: CASSFEGMNTEAFF.

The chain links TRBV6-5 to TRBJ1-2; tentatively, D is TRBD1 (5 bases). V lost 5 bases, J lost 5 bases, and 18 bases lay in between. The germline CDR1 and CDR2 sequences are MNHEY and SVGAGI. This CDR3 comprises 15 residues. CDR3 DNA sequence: TGTGCCAGCAGTAAGGAGGGGACTGCTTCTTATGGCTACACCTTC. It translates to CASSKEGTASYGYTF.

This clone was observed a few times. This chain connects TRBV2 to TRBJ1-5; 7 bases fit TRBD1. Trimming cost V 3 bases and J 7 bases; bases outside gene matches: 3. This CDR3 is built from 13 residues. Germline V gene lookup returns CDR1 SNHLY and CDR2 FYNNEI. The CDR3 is CASSDRGWQPQHF. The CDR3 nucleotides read TGTGCCAGCAGTGACAGGGGGTGGCAGCCCCAGCATTTT.

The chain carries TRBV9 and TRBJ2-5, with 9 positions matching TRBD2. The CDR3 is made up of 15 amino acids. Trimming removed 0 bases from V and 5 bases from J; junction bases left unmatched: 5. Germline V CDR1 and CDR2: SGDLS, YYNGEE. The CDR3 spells CASSVGLAGLETQYF. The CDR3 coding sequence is TGTGCCAGCAGCGTAGGGCTAGCGGGACTTGAGACCCAGTACTTC.